This passage covers 21 T cell receptor beta chains from one sample sequenced in a study of CXCR3-negative and CXCR3-positive naive CD8 T cells. Whole-study findings and limits: CXCR3-negative naive cells had less hydrophobic TRB CDR3s than did CXCR3-positive naive cells.

cDNA libraries for TRB were generated by 5' RACE incorporating UMI labels. TCRdb derives one entry per CDR3 protein from the 5' RACE reads, leaving out DNA. Its clone listing holds about 150,000 distinct CDR3 sequences. The antigens these receptors bind are not known. Sequenced: naive CXCR3+ CD8+ T cells from blood. As to subset: CD45RO-CCR7+CD27+CD95- naive CD8+ T cells expressing CXCR3 (TNR3+). Receptors originate from a human donor in good health. Some clones in this sample may be carry-over from other donors' samples.

This chain uses TRBV29-1 with TRBJ2-1; lacking DNA, the TRBD1 call made by TCRdb goes unchecked. Germline CDR1 SQVTM, CDR2 ANQGSEA. The CDR3 has 16 residues. The CDR3 region is CSVDTPYRGGYNEQFF.

The chain combines TRBV13 with TRBJ1-6; TCRdb indicates TRBD1, and absent DNA this call remains unverified. Looked up from germline, CDR1 is PRHDT and CDR2 is FYEKMQ (reference sequence). The CDR3 has 15 residues. This CDR3 is CASSSGTGGLSPLHF.

The CDR3 region is CASSHGRDSYEQYF. The chain uses TRBV3-1 and TRBJ2-7. The germline CDR1 and CDR2 sequences are LGHDT and YNNKEL (reference sequence). The CDR3 has 14 amino acids.

The chain links TRBV21-1 to TRBJ1-5; checking the TCRdb D call of TRBD1 is not possible without DNA. TRBV21-1 is shown as a pseudogene. This CDR3 region has 14 residues. CDR3 amino acids: CASSNHHGTGGEHF.

The chain couples TRBV4-3 to TRBJ2-3; there is no DNA to check the TCRdb D call of TRBD1. The CDR3 has 17 amino acids. Per germline, CDR1 LGHNA and CDR2 YSLEER. The CDR3 sequence is CASSHARGGEDTDTQYF.

The V and J genes are TRBV7-6 and TRBJ2-7; TCRdb indicates TRBD1, and absent DNA this call remains unverified. CDR1 is SGHVS and CDR2 is FNYEAQ in the germline V gene. This CDR3 region has 16 residues. Here the CDR3 reads CASSLAEGQLAYEQYF.

J is TRBJ2-3 and V is TRBV7-9; TCRdb gives TRBD2 as the D gene, but with no DNA this cannot be confirmed. The CDR3 has 15 amino acids. Germline CDR1 is SEHNR and CDR2 is FQNEAQ (reference sequence). The CDR3 reads CASSSGLAGGHTQYF.

This rearrangement joins TRBV29-1 to TRBJ2-1. This CDR3 comprises 12 residues. CDR1 SQVTM and CDR2 ANQGSEA come from the germline V gene. The CDR3 reads CSVVRRYNEQFF.

The chain combines TRBV27 with TRBJ1-3; TCRdb's assignment of TRBD1 cannot be checked, as there is no DNA. This CDR3 has 16 residues. Germline V gene data show CDR1 as MNHEY and CDR2 as SMNVEV (reference sequence). This chain's CDR3 is CASSLIRGAKCNTIYF.

The rearrangement joins TRBV18 to TRBJ1-1. This CDR3 is 12 amino acids long. Per germline, CDR1 KGHSH and CDR2 LQKENI. CDR3 region: CASSQSGPEAFF.

This sequence joins TRBV7-9 and TRBJ2-7; with no DNA, the TCRdb D assignment of TRBD2 cannot be verified. This CDR3 is built from 17 residues. CDR1 and CDR2 (germline): SEHNR, FQNEAQ (reference sequence). The CDR3: CASSSDGTSGPTYEQYF.

CDR3 loop: CASGLSPGPSNYGYTF. The chain links TRBV12-5 to TRBJ1-2. This CDR3 is built from 16 residues. CDR1 LGHNT and CDR2 FRNRAP come from the germline V gene.

This rearrangement joins TRBV7-9 to TRBJ2-1; TCRdb picks TRBD2, but there is no DNA to check that call. Germline CDR1 reads SEHNR; CDR2 reads FQNEAQ (reference sequence). This CDR3 has 16 amino acids. CDR3: CASRTRGLAGYNEQFF.

This CDR3 reads CASSYLQGAGEQYF. This chain connects TRBV28 to TRBJ2-7; TCRdb calls TRBD1, which cannot be checked without DNA. Germline V gives CDR1 MDHEN, CDR2 SYDVKM. The CDR3 runs to 14 residues.

The CDR3 loop reads CASSMGLAPQETQYF. The chain uses TRBV13 and TRBJ2-5; there is no DNA to check the TCRdb D call of TRBD1. From germline, CDR1 is PRHDT and CDR2 FYEKMQ (reference sequence). The CDR3 is 15 residues long.

The rearrangement links TRBV14 to TRBJ1-3; TCRdb's D call of TRBD1 is untestable without DNA. CDR1 and CDR2 from the germline V gene are SGHDN and FVKESK. This CDR3 spans 17 amino acids. CDR3 sequence reads: CASSQEAPGSAGNTIYF.

CDR3: CASNWGEGMNTEAFF. V usage is TRBV7-9 and J usage is TRBJ1-1. CDR1 is SEHNR, CDR2 FQNEAQ, per germline (reference sequence). The CDR3 has 15 residues.

This sequence joins TRBV13 and TRBJ2-7; TCRdb returns TRBD1, unconfirmable since there is no DNA. Germline V gene sequence: CDR1 PRHDT, CDR2 FYEKMQ (reference sequence). CDR3 length equals 13 residues. Here the CDR3 reads CASSSVRGGEQYF. The full variable domain, with the rest looked up from reference TRBV13 and TRBJ2-7, is AAGVIQSPRHLIKEKRETATLKCYPIPRHDTVYWYQQGPGQDPQFLISFYEKMQSDKGSIPDRFSAQQFSDYHSELNMSSLELGDSALYFCASSSVRGGEQYFGPGTRLTVT.

The chain is built from TRBV12-3 or TRBV12-4 and TRBJ2-7; as DNA is missing, the TRBD2 call by TCRdb cannot be tested. This CDR3 comprises 15 residues. CDR3 residues: CASSFGGDFSYEQYF.

The CDR3 loop reads CASTPGTLNTEAFF. The gene calls are TRBV28 and TRBJ1-1; the D gene TCRdb calls, TRBD1, cannot be checked with no DNA. Germline loops: CDR1 MDHEN, CDR2 SYDVKM. The CDR3 spans 14 residues.

The rearrangement links TRBV6-2 or TRBV6-3 to TRBJ1-5; as DNA is missing, the TRBD1 call by TCRdb cannot be tested. Germline-derived CDR1 and CDR2 are MNHEY and SVGEGT. CDR3 length equals 15 residues. CDR3 residues: CASSYSWSGTQPQHF.